Sequencing of this TCR beta chain was carried out in a study of blood T cell repertoires in COVID-19 (dated by TCRdb to the early 2020s). Background for the entire study: Collaborator samples came from the United States, Italy and Spain and covered acute and convalescent phases of COVID-19. The prospective study material was composed of cDNA or gDNA derived from T cells, B-cell-depleted T cells, or PBMCs. Subjects who had been exposed to COVID-19, were actively infected with it, or had recovered from it provided the deeply sampled blood TCRbeta repertoires that made up the dataset. The repertoires were released in a freely available public database intended as a resource for research on the immune response to SARS-CoV-2. Samples were obtained from the ongoing ImmuneRACE study (first 160 participants) and from about 1,300 subjects provided by 6 global collaborators. Nearly every sample came with metadata listing a de-identified subject ID, COVID-19 status, age in years and sex. HLA class I and class II types, where available, came from metadata supplied by the sample provider rather than from assay-based typing. Study-wide conclusions, independent of this receptor: The quantity of clinical and demographic metadata differed by source and by participant and was supplied without curation.

Reading the germline V gene (reference sequence) gives CDR1 SGHNT and CDR2 YYREEE. From the cysteine up to the phenylalanine, the CDR3 has a length of 17 residues. Only CDR3 DNA remains: 51 bases, in frame from the first base. From V the trimming removes 3 bases and from J it removes 4 bases, while the gene matches leave 7 bases of the junction unaccounted for. This clone was recorded only once. Its antigen remains undetermined. Qualities for individual bases were not recorded, and no much larger clone is one base off. TCRbeta CDR3 regions were amplified from genomic DNA by means of the immunoSEQ Assay, a bias-controlled multiplex PCR. On the study's bioinformatics: Within the assay, amplification of reference gene primers was used to estimate how many nucleated cells each sample contained. To quantify the absolute abundance of each unique TCRbeta CDR3 rearrangement, sequence reads were collapsed and filtered. For each sample, productive Simpson clonality was calculated by taking the square root of Simpson's diversity index across productive rearrangements. TCRdb carries this immuneACCESS record with in-frame sequences only. Its versions omit some clonotypes, under half of them owing to an unresolved V gene in the studies checked, with the rest unexplained. That table gives V, J and clone size, and the DNA gave D and trimming. Across this sample there are 65,000 to 80,000 clones, with around 90% seen only once. The ten largest clones capture roughly a tenth of the sample.

Collaborating institutions collected whole blood in K2EDTA tubes following their own protocols. For TCRbeta analysis, collaborator samples were shipped as frozen whole blood, as isolated PBMCs, or as DNA extracted from either sample type. The receptor chain draws on TRBV5-4 and TRBJ2-1; TRBD2 matches 13 bases in the middle. The sequencing sample was made of peripheral blood. This TCR came from a human donor in a cohort sampled during active COVID-19. The CDR3 reads as follows: CASSSGLAGAGYNEQFF. The sequenced DNA: TGTGCCAGCAGCTCAGGACTAGCGGGAGCGGGATACAATGAGCAGTTCTTC.